The entry that follows covers one T cell receptor beta chain sequence. Its antigen is not identified. These data originate in a study of cytomegalovirus exposure and HLA in healthy donors. Broader study findings: In a later analysis, DRB1 alleles had the most associated TCRs; HLA-C alleles the fewest. With high specificity and sensitivity, the classifier reportedly diagnosed cytomegalovirus status. In a later analysis, common viral pathogens appeared linked to several of the most significant clusters.

PCR primers comprised 60 Vbeta and 13 Jbeta primers. Sequenced by immunoSEQ multiplex PCR; TCRdb stores in-frame clones only, minus some. The sample features 20,000 or so clones, with 22% in its top ten. This CDR3 comprises 13 residues. Per the germline V gene, CDR1 is MNHNY and CDR2 is SVGAGI (reference sequence). Trimming took off 6 bases at V and 0 bases at J, with 8 bases between the two ends. As for the donors, each was a healthy bone marrow donor. The clonotype originates from a man between 60 and 75 years old in good health and CMV-seropositive. Specimen: PBMCs. The chain combines TRBV6-6 with TRBJ1-1; D may be TRBD1 (6 bases). CDR3 DNA: TGTGCCAGCAGCGACAGGATGAACACTGAAGCTTTCTTT. This codes for CASSDRMNTEAFF.